This T cell receptor beta chain emerged from a study of T cell responses to AZD1222 COVID-19 vaccine (TCRdb year 2021). General notes on the study: AZD1222 recipients whose second dose came at about 4 weeks and those whose second dose came at about 12 weeks were combined into one group, since spike-specific TCR depth and breadth did not differ between the two schedules. Trial participants were enrolled by age into 18-55, 56-69 and 70-plus year subgroups, with roughly 160, 29 and 62 TCR-sequenced participants respectively. A total of 230 or so trial participants underwent TCR sequencing, of whom some 210 received two doses of AZD1222 and 26 received two doses of the MenACWY control vaccine. General study outcomes and caveats: The whole spike protein was spanned by vaccine-associated CD4 TCRs, and dominant responses were seen in regions 160-218 and 743-854. Nearly half of unique spike-specific TCRs reportedly recognized epitopes outside regions mutated in the B.1.351 and B.1.1.7 variants. Most participants were white British and females outnumbered males, and the authors suggested that clonal diversity may have been underestimated. The 56-69-year group was small, and its depth increase did not reach significance, likely because of low power. Only five to seven AZD1222 recipients were SARS-CoV-2 seropositive at baseline, limiting conclusions about previously exposed vaccinees. A significant rise in spike-specific TCR breadth and depth was observed after two AZD1222 doses relative to day 0 and relative to MenACWY recipients. Because no day 14 peak-response samples were available, repertoires were characterized only after the peak T cell response.

The germline V gene encodes CDR1 LNHDA and CDR2 SQIVND (reference sequence). V is shortened by 6 bases, J by 8 bases, and the region joining them spans 14 bases. The CDR3 numbers 14 residues from cysteine through phenylalanine. Only the CDR3 portion is preserved as DNA: 42 bases, with reading frame beginning at the first base. What the time point label conveys for this sample: baseline before first vaccination. Vaccinee samples came from UK trials COV001 and COV002, including a single-blind randomized controlled phase 2/3 trial of AZD1222 (ChAdOx1 nCoV-19) in healthy adults. Trial participant PBMC samples were collected at day 0 and day 28 after the second dose for TCRbeta chain sequencing. In regard to this clone: Its antigen has not been determined. No clone much larger than this one lies a single base away; base qualities are absent.

The CDR3 regions of human TCRbeta chains were analyzed by immunosequencing. The authors processed their data as follows. Repertoire TCRs were checked for matches against a reference library of SARS-CoV-2-specific TCRs that had been generated using the MIRA antigen-specificity platform. Breadth was defined as the fraction of unique TCRs that were SARS-CoV-2-associated, and depth was defined as the fraction of total T cells that were SARS-CoV-2-associated. Using the MIRA data, each spike-specific TCR was assigned both to the spike region to which the TCR was reactive and to a CD4 or CD8 class. Log10-transformed breadth and depth values were compared by one-way ANOVA with Sidak's multiple comparisons tests. The table comes from immuneACCESS by way of TCRdb, which keeps in-frame sequences with V and J called. Part of the clones is missing from these tables; in studies checked, under half for an unresolved V gene and the rest for unknown reasons. That table supplies the V and J calls and clone size; D and trimming were determined from the DNA. This sample holds 96,000 or so clones; 80% to 90% were observed only once. The ten top clones hold approximately 1.5% of the sample.

Material: peripheral blood, obtained on day 0 of AZD1222 vaccination. The source is an adult in good health. The sequence joins TRBV19 to TRBJ1-6, with no confidently assigned D gene. The DNA reads as follows: TGTGCCAGTAGGCGCGCCAACATAGATTCACCCCTCCACTTT. Translated, it gives CASRRANIDSPLHF.